Below are 21 T cell receptor beta chains sequenced from a single sample in a study of CD8 T cells in Susac syndrome. It was with random hexamers that roughly 0.5 to 1 ug RNA was reverse transcribed. MiXCR was run by TCRdb on the immunoSEQ multiplex PCR reads, yielding one entry per CDR3 protein. Of about 200,000 distinct CDR3 sequences in the sample, roughly 94% were seen once. The sequenced material came from CD4+ T cells from PBMCs. These receptors all come from a human donor in good health.

The chain is built from TRBV27 and TRBJ2-5, with D possibly being TRBD2 (6 bases). There are 14 residues in the CDR3. V lost 5 bases to trimming and J lost 5 bases, with 15 bases between them. Per germline, CDR1 MNHEY and CDR2 SMNVEV (reference sequence). Written as DNA, the CDR3 is TGTGCCAGCAGTGGGCGGGACTGGCAGGAGACCCAGTACTTC. As protein: CASSGRDWQETQYF.

This clonotype occurred once. V usage is TRBV29-1 and J usage is TRBJ2-2, with TRBD2 as a possible D gene (5 bases). The CDR3 has 15 residues. The germline V gene has CDR1 SQVTM and CDR2 ANQGSEA. V dropped 4 bases and J dropped 6 bases, with 18 bases sitting between them. CDR3 sequence: CSVVSPGVGAGELFF. The CDR3 nucleotides are TGCAGCGTTGTAAGCCCGGGCGTGGGAGCCGGGGAGCTGTTTTTT.

The chain has TRBV28 and TRBJ2-3; 7 bases line up with TRBD2. Germline CDR1 and CDR2: MDHEN and SYDVKM. J lost 2 bases, V lost 8 bases, and 4 bases had no gene match. This CDR3 contains 13 residues. DNA of the CDR3: TGTGCCAGCCGAAGCGGGATCACAGATACGCAGTATTTT. This codes for CASRSGITDTQYF.

The chain is built from TRBV29-1 and TRBJ2-2, with D possibly being TRBD1 (6 bases). This CDR3 spans 11 amino acids. CDR1 SQVTM and CDR2 ANQGSEA come from the germline V gene. CDR3 sequence (DNA): TGCGGGCTACAGGGTACCGGGGAGCTGTTTTTT. The encoded protein is CGLQGTGELFF.

The chain recombines TRBV7-2 with TRBJ1-2, with D uncertain. This CDR3 is built from 14 residues. V lost 1 base and J 6 bases, leaving 12 bases between the germline ends. The germline V gene has CDR1 SGHTA and CDR2 FQGNSA. Here the CDR3 DNA reads TGTGCCAGCAGCTTAGGTTACCCTATGGATGGCTACACCTTC. It specifies CASSLGYPMDGYTF.

The chain couples TRBV7-9 to TRBJ2-7, with TRBD1 matching 8 bases. CDR3 length equals 14 residues. Germline-derived CDR1 and CDR2 are SEHNR and FQNEAQ (reference sequence). V was pared by 5 bases and J by 4 bases, with 7 bases of the junction left unmatched. This chain's CDR3 is CASSRGQGMYEQYF. The CDR3 coding sequence is TGTGCCAGCAGCCGTGGACAGGGAATGTACGAGCAGTACTTC.

The V gene is TRBV18, the J gene TRBJ2-5; possible D gene TRBD2, 6 bases. The CDR3 is made up of 13 amino acids. Trimming cost V 3 bases and J 5 bases, with 10 bases left between them. Germline values: CDR1 KGHSH, CDR2 LQKENI. The CDR3 nucleotides read TGTGCCAGCTCACCGGGCGGGATTGAGACCCAGTACTTC. Translation gives CASSPGGIETQYF.

This chain joins TRBV15 and TRBJ1-1; TRBD1 is a possible D gene (5 bases). This CDR3 region has 15 residues. With 0 bases removed from V and 4 bases from J, the gap between germline ends came to 12 bases. Per the germline V gene, CDR1 is LNHNV and CDR2 is YYDKDF (reference sequence). CDR3 sequence (DNA): TGTGCCACCAGCAGAGAAAGCCTGGGACGCACTGAAGCTTTCTTT. It translates to CATSRESLGRTEAFF.

This clonotype was observed once. V usage is TRBV30 and J usage is TRBJ1-5, with D unresolved. Germline V CDR1 and CDR2: GTSNPN, SVGIG (reference sequence). The CDR3 extends over 13 amino acids. V was trimmed by 3 bases and J by 5 bases, leaving 11 bases between them. Here the CDR3 DNA reads TGTGCCTGGAGAGGTCAGGATTATCAGCCCCAGCATTTT. Amino acid sequence: CAWRGQDYQPQHF.

J is TRBJ2-3 and V is TRBV2; tentatively, D is TRBD2 (6 bases). CDR1 and CDR2 (germline): SNHLY, FYNNEI. The V end lost 5 bases, the J end lost 2 bases, and 14 bases lay between the germline ends. There are 15 residues in the CDR3. The CDR3 reads CASSSVAGITDTQYF. CDR3 nucleotides: TGTGCCAGCAGTTCAGTGGCGGGGATCACAGATACGCAGTATTTT.

The chain carries TRBV30 and TRBJ2-3; D assignment may be TRBD1 or TRBD2 (5 bases each). Per the germline V gene, CDR1 is GTSNPN and CDR2 is SVGIG (reference sequence). The CDR3 length is 17 residues. The ends were cut back, 2 bases at V and 6 bases at J, with 24 bases in the middle. The CDR3 reads CAWSRDQVSPLVDTQYF. CDR3 nucleotide sequence: TGTGCCTGGAGTAGGGACCAGGTCAGTCCCTTAGTGGATACGCAGTATTTT.

V usage is TRBV20-1 and J usage is TRBJ2-5, with TRBD1 matching 8 bases. The V gene end was trimmed by 6 bases and the J gene end by 7 bases; junction bases not matched to a gene: 10. The CDR3 contains 13 residues. The germline V gene encodes CDR1 DFQATT and CDR2 SNEGSKA (reference sequence). As DNA, the CDR3 is TGCAGTGCCCCAGGACAGGGTTTATGGACCCAGTACTTC. Its translation is CSAPGQGLWTQYF.

Comments on this clonotype: At one end, the junction sequence differs from germline, possibly due to a read error. The chain has TRBV7-7 and TRBJ2-3, with TRBD1 as a possible D gene (6 bases). CDR1 and CDR2 (germline): SSHAT, FNYEAQ (reference sequence). The CDR3 covers 16 residues. The CDR3 loop reads CASSQGIQRVTDTQYF. In nucleotides, the CDR3 is TGTGCTAGCAGTCAGGGGATCCAGCGAGTTACAGATACGCAGTATTTT.

The CDR3 DNA sequence: TGCGCCAGCAGCCAAGAACAGGGTTTTTACGAGCAGTACTTC. Protein product: CASSQEQGFYEQYF. The rearrangement uses TRBV4-3 and TRBJ2-7, with D possibly being TRBD1 (6 bases). Per germline, CDR1 LGHNA and CDR2 YSLEER. The V gene lost 0 bases and the J gene lost 4 bases, with 10 bases spanning the gap. There are 14 residues in the CDR3.

V and J are TRBV2 and TRBJ2-7; D may match TRBD1 or TRBD2 (5 bases each). Germline CDR1 reads SNHLY; CDR2 reads FYNNEI. This CDR3 comprises 15 residues. The ends were cut back, 7 bases at V and 0 bases at J, with 16 bases in the middle. The CDR3 here is CASIPLQGRSYEQYF. CDR3 DNA: TGTGCCAGCATCCCTTTGCAGGGACGCTCCTACGAGCAGTACTTC.

The CDR3 DNA reads TGCGCCAGCAGCCAAGAGAACAGTGGGACGTATGGCTACACCTTC. Translation: CASSQENSGTYGYTF. The chain has TRBV4-1 and TRBJ1-2; perhaps TRBD1 as D (5 bases). V was shortened by 0 bases and J by 5 bases, with 13 bases between the two germline ends. The CDR3 covers 15 residues. CDR1 and CDR2 (germline): MGHRA, YSYEKL.

The rearrangement links TRBV9 to TRBJ1-2; tentatively, D is TRBD1 (6 bases). The CDR3 extends over 13 amino acids. Trimming left V 3 bases short and J 8 bases short, with 14 bases between. The germline V gene has CDR1 SGDLS and CDR2 YYNGEE. The chain's CDR3 is CASSERTDRGYTF. In nucleotides, the CDR3 is TGTGCCAGCAGCGAGCGGACAGACCGGGGCTACACCTTC.

This sequence joins TRBV29-1 and TRBJ1-1, with D unresolved. The CDR3 is made up of 12 amino acids. CDR1 SQVTM and CDR2 ANQGSEA come from the germline V gene. Trimming took off 2 bases at V and 1 base at J, with 5 bases between the two ends. CDR3 nucleotides: TGCAGCGTTGAAACGGGGAACACTGAAGCTTTCTTT. Translated: CSVETGNTEAFF.

This chain connects TRBV20-1 to TRBJ2-1; 9 bases agree with TRBD2. Per the germline V gene, CDR1 is DFQATT and CDR2 is SNEGSKA (reference sequence). The V segment lost 6 bases and the J segment 5 bases; nucleotides outside the gene matches: 8. CDR3 length: 14 amino acids. The CDR3 sequence is CSAPNAGGHNEQFF. The DNA for the CDR3 is TGCAGTGCGCCCAACGCGGGAGGGCACAATGAGCAGTTCTTC.

This chain uses TRBV19 with TRBJ1-2; 7 nucleotides line up with TRBD1. The CDR3 is 15 residues long. In germline, CDR1 is LNHDA, CDR2 SQIVND (reference sequence). The J segment lost 1 base and the V segment lost 5 bases, leaving 7 bases of the junction unmatched. The DNA for the CDR3 is TGTGCCAGTAGTGCCACAGGGGCGATTAACTATGGCTACACCTTC. This translates into CASSATGAINYGYTF.

The rearrangement links TRBV25-1 to TRBJ2-1, with 7 bases matching TRBD2. The CDR3 has 16 residues. With 2 bases clipped from V and 0 bases from J, the junction kept 4 bases outside the gene matches. Germline V CDR1 and CDR2: MGHDK, SYGVNS. The CDR3 DNA follows: TGTGCCAGCAGTGAAGTAGGCGGGAGCTCCTACAATGAGCAGTTCTTC. This gives the protein CASSEVGGSSYNEQFF.